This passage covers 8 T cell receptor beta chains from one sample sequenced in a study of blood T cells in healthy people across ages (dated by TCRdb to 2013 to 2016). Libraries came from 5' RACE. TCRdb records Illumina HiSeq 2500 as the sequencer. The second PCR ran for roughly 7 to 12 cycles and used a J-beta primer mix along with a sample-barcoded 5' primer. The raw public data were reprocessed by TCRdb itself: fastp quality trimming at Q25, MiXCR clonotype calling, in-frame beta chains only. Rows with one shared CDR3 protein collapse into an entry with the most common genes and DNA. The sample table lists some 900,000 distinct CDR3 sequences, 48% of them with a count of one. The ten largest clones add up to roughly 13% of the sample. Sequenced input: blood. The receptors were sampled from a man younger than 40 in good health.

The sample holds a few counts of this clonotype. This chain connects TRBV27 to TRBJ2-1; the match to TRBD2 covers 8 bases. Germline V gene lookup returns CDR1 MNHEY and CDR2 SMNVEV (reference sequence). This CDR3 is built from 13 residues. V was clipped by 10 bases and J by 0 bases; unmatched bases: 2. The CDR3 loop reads CATAGGSYNEQFF. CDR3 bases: TGTGCCACCGCGGGGGGCTCCTACAATGAGCAGTTCTTC.

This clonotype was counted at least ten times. CDR3 residues: CASSLNSGANVLTF. The CDR3 DNA is TGTGCCAGCAGCTTAAATTCTGGGGCCAACGTCCTGACTTTC. The J gene is TRBJ2-6, the V gene TRBV7-2; unclear D gene. This CDR3 spans 14 amino acids. Trimming removed 2 bases at V and 1 base at J, with 3 bases between. CDR1 and CDR2 (germline): SGHTA, FQGNSA. The full variable domain, completed using reference TRBV7-2 and TRBJ2-6, is GAGVSQSPSNKVTEKGKDVELRCDPISGHTALYWYRQSLGQGLEFLIYFQGNSAPDKSGLPSDRFSAERTGGSVSTLTIQRTQQEDSAVYLCASSLNSGANVLTFGAGSRLTVL.

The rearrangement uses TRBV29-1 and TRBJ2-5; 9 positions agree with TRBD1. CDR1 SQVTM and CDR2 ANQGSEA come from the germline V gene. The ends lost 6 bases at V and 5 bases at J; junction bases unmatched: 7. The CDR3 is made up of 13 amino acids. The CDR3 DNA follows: TGCAGCGTCGGGACAGGGAGGATGGAGACCCAGTACTTC. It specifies CSVGTGRMETQYF.

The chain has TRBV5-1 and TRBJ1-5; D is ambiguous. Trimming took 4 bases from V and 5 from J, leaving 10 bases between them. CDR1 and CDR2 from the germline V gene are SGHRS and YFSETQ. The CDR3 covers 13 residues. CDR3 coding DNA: TGCGCCAGCAGCCCCGACACAGATCAGCCCCAGCATTTT. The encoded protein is CASSPDTDQPQHF.

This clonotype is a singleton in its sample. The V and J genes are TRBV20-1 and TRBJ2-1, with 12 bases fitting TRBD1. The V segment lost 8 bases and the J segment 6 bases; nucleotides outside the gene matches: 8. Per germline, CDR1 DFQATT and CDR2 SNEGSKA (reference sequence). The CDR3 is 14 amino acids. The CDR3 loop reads CSLLWGQGANEQFF. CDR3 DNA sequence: TGCAGTCTCCTGTGGGGACAGGGGGCCAATGAGCAGTTCTTC.

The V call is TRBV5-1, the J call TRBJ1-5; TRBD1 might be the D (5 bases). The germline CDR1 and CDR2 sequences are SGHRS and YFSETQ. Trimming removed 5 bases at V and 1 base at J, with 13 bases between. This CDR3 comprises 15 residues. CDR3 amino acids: CASREAGNSNQPQHF. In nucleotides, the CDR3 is TGCGCCAGCAGAGAAGCAGGGAACAGCAATCAGCCCCAGCATTTT.

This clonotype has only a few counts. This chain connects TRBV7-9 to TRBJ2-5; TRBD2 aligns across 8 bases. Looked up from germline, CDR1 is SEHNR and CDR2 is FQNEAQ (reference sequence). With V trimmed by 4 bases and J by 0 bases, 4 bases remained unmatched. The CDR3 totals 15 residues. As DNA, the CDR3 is TGTGCCAGCAGCTCCGGGACTAGGTACCAAGAGACCCAGTACTTC. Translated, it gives CASSSGTRYQETQYF.

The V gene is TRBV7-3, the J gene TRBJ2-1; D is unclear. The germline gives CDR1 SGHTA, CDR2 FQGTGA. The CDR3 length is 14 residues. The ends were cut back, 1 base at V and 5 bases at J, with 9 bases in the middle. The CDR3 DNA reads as TGTGCCAGCAGCTTAAGTTCTCAGAACAATGAGCAGTTCTTC. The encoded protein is CASSLSSQNNEQFF.